The 2 T cell receptor beta chains given below trace back to one sample, sequenced in a study of cytomegalovirus exposure and HLA in healthy donors. The PCR was carried out with 60 Vbeta primers and 13 Jbeta primers. The table came from immunoSEQ multiplex PCR; TCRdb's copy has only in-frame clones and leaves some out. The sample holds over 100,000 clones; approximately 82% are singletons and the top ten take 22%. Sequencing was done on a sample of PBMCs. The receptor set was obtained from a man younger than 40 in good health and CMV-seropositive.

The J gene is TRBJ2-7, the V gene TRBV5-1, with 9 bases fitting TRBD2. This CDR3 is built from 15 residues. Germline lookup yields CDR1 SGHRS and CDR2 YFSETQ. Germline trimming cut 2 bases from V and 2 bases from J; bases unmatched to any gene: 5. The CDR3 DNA reads as TGCGCCAGCAGCTTTGGACTAGCGCCCGCCTACGAGCAGTACTTC. This sequence encodes CASSFGLAPAYEQYF.

The chain combines TRBV19 with TRBJ1-1; TRBD1 agrees at 9 bases. V lost 5 bases and J lost 12; bases outside the gene matches: 13. Germline CDR1 and CDR2: LNHDA and SQIVND (reference sequence). The CDR3 sequence is 14 residues long. For the CDR3, the DNA is TGTGCCAGTAGTTTAAGACGACAGGGGGACGAAACTTTCTTT. It translates to CASSLRRQGDETFF. The whole variable domain, filled in from reference TRBV19 and TRBJ1-1, reads DGGITQSPKYLFRKEGQNVTLSCEQNLNHDAMYWYRQDPGQGLRLIYYSQIVNDFQKGDIAEGYSVSREKKESFPLTVTSAQKNPTAFYLCASSLRRQGDETFFGQGTRLTVV.